The 10 T cell receptor beta chains given below trace back to one sample, sequenced in a study of T cells after yellow fever vaccination (dated by TCRdb to 2018 to 2020). The treatment or condition label, read with the paper, signifies: live attenuated yellow fever vaccine strain. Libraries were constructed by 5' RACE. The sequencer was an Illumina HiSeq 2500. The public reads were reprocessed in TCRdb via fastp at Q25 and MiXCR, keeping in-frame beta chains. Each entry merges the rows of one CDR3 protein and shows their most common DNA and genes. This sample lists approximately 300,000 distinct CDR3 sequences; 8% to 10% were detected once. The ten largest clonotypes hold under 20% of the sample. Material: PBMCs, obtained on the day of the first yellow fever vaccination. These receptor sequences come from a man aged 18 to 29 who received the YFV17D yellow fever vaccine.

This clonotype was detected ten times or more. CDR3 coding DNA: TGTGCCAGCAGCCAAGAGGGTGGGGAGACCCAGTACTTC. Translated, it gives CASSQEGGETQYF. The chain joins TRBV3-1 to TRBJ2-5; D uncertain. This CDR3 contains 13 residues. V shed 0 bases and J shed 5 bases, with 7 bases lying between them. Germline CDR1 reads LGHDT; CDR2 reads YNNKEL (reference sequence).

There are many counts of this clonotype. The CDR3 nucleotides are TGTGCCAGCAGTTTAGCCCCATCCCGGCAGTACTTC. It codes for CASSLAPSRQYF. The chain uses TRBV12-3 or TRBV12-4 and TRBJ2-7; no clear D. The CDR3 is made up of 12 amino acids. With 0 bases removed from V and 9 bases from J, the gap between germline ends came to 9 bases.

There are many counts of this clonotype. This chain links TRBV12-3 or TRBV12-4 with TRBJ1-2; no clear D gene. Trimming removed 8 bases at V and 14 bases at J, with 9 bases between. This CDR3 comprises 8 residues. The CDR3 here is CASGEKTF. In DNA, the CDR3 is TGTGCCAGCGGGGAGAAAACCTTC.

The V and J genes are TRBV18 and TRBJ2-5, with 9 bases aligning to TRBD1. The ends lost 4 bases at V and 4 bases at J; junction bases unmatched: 4. CDR3 length: 14 amino acids. Per the germline V gene, CDR1 is KGHSH and CDR2 is LQKENI. The CDR3 loop reads CASSLTGGGETQYF. The CDR3 DNA is TGTGCCAGCTCACTCACAGGGGGCGGAGAGACCCAGTACTTC. Looking up the rest from reference TRBV18 and TRBJ2-5 gives the full variable domain: NAGVMQNPRHLVRRRGQEARLRCSPMKGHSHVYWYRQLPEEGLKFMVYLQKENIIDESGMPKERFSAEFPKEGPSILRIQQVVRGDSAAYFCASSLTGGGETQYFGPGTRLLVL.

At least ten counts were recorded for this clonotype. The gene calls are TRBV7-7 and TRBJ2-5, with TRBD1 matching over 8 bases. Germline CDR1 is SSHAT and CDR2 is FNYEAQ (reference sequence). This CDR3 is 15 amino acids long. The ends lost 8 bases at V and 3 bases at J; junction bases unmatched: 11. CDR3 nucleotide sequence: TGTGCCAGCGCTTTTCCTGGGACAGGTGAAGAGACCCAGTACTTC. As protein: CASAFPGTGEETQYF.

The sample holds a few counts of this clonotype. The chain uses TRBV4-3 and TRBJ2-2, with D possibly matching TRBD2 (6 bases). CDR3 size: 17 residues. The V and J ends lost 1 base and 0 bases respectively, with 12 bases between them. Germline CDR1 is LGHNA and CDR2 is YSLEER. DNA of the CDR3: TGCGCCAGCAGCCAAGGTTTGGGGGAGGCGAACACCGGGGAGCTGTTTTTT. Translated: CASSQGLGEANTGELFF.

This clonotype was seen a few times. This chain uses TRBV5-1 with TRBJ2-2; 10 positions agree with TRBD1. Germline CDR1 reads SGHRS; CDR2 reads YFSETQ. The V segment lost 4 bases and the J segment 7 bases; nucleotides outside the gene matches: 7. The CDR3 length is 15 residues. CDR3 amino acids: CASSPGTGASGELFF. The CDR3 region has the DNA TGCGCCAGCAGCCCCGGGACAGGGGCTAGCGGGGAGCTGTTTTTT.

This clonotype has at least ten counts. V and J are TRBV5-1 and TRBJ1-2; TRBD1 might be the D (5 bases). Trimming cost V 2 bases and J 4 bases, with 12 bases left between them. CDR3 length equals 14 residues. Germline V gene data show CDR1 as SGHRS and CDR2 as YFSETQ. CDR3 DNA sequence: TGCGCCAGCAGCTTTGGGGGGAGTGGCTATGGCTACACCTTC. Translated, it gives CASSFGGSGYGYTF.

The chain employs TRBV7-2 and TRBJ2-2, with TRBD2 matching 9 bases. The CDR3 has 16 amino acids. The V gene end was trimmed by 3 bases and the J gene end by 7 bases; junction bases not matched to a gene: 9. In germline, CDR1 is SGHTA, CDR2 FQGNSA. Written as DNA, the CDR3 is TGTGCCAGCAGCTTCAGGCGCGGGGGGGTTATCGGGGAGCTGTTTTTT. This translates into CASSFRRGGVIGELFF. The whole variable domain, remainder taken from reference TRBV7-2 and TRBJ2-2, is GAGVSQSPSNKVTEKGKDVELRCDPISGHTALYWYRQSLGQGLEFLIYFQGNSAPDKSGLPSDRFSAERTGGSVSTLTIQRTQQEDSAVYLCASSFRRGGVIGELFFGEGSRLTVL.

In its sample, this clonotype was seen a few times. The chain links TRBV19 to TRBJ2-3; 9 bases fit TRBD2. The germline gives CDR1 LNHDA, CDR2 SQIVND (reference sequence). Losses at the gene ends were 5 bases for V and 4 bases for J; bases not matched to a gene: 7. This CDR3 has 15 residues. The CDR3 sequence is CASSLYSGGADTQYF. DNA for the CDR3: TGTGCCAGTAGTTTATATAGCGGGGGCGCAGATACGCAGTATTTT.